This T cell receptor beta chain derives from a study of blood T cell dynamics during melanoma immunotherapy (dated by TCRdb to the early 2020s). About the study as a whole: All patients had metastatic melanoma and were given first-line pembrolizumab or nivolumab plus ipilimumab as standard of care in the United Kingdom. To find early correlates of response, peripheral T cell receptor repertoires were profiled in metastatic melanoma patients before and after one cycle of checkpoint inhibitor therapy. A training cohort was formed from consecutive patients, and a further independent group of patients from the same centre was pooled into an external validation set.

This clone has just one count. There is no known antigen for this receptor. Within one base of it there is no much larger clone, and no base qualities were kept. Taken with the paper, the label for time point translates to: pre-treatment baseline. Blood samples were taken before treatment (T0) and at week 3 (W3), following the first cycle of checkpoint blockade. Except for two patients with rapid clinical progression, response was assessed 12 weeks after the first infusion by RECIST 1.1; disease control meant complete response, partial response or stable disease. Patients with prior systemic cancer treatment, concomitant immunosuppressant therapy or synchronous other active malignancies were excluded. To track both circulating cells and T cell turnover, TCR beta was sequenced from bulk PBMC as well as from plasma cell-free DNA. PBMC were isolated from blood with Lymphoprep and SepMate tubes, followed by red cell lysis. DNA from PBMC and sorted T cell subsets was extracted with QIAamp DNA Blood Mini kits.

Paper-wide results and their limitations: Unlike progressors, patients who went on to achieve disease control showed a bifurcated reorganization of the PBMC repertoire at W3, with either increased clonality or increased diversity. The relatively small sample size was acknowledged as a potential limitation on generalization of the results. Whether the T cell clones driving repertoire changes were melanoma-specific or reflected general immune activation could not be determined in the study.

V ends up 4 bases short and J 6 bases short, with an unmatched junction base count of 11. CDR1 GTSNPN and CDR2 SVGIG were looked up in the germline V gene (reference sequence). There are 15 amino acids in the CDR3, from cysteine to phenylalanine inclusive. Only CDR3 DNA is held: 45 bases, read in frame from base 1. Every bulk PBMC sample was loaded with the same fixed amount of 350 ng of DNA. TCR beta CDR3 sequences were amplified from genomic DNA using the immunoSEQ TCRb Assay kit according to manufacturer instructions. The KAPA Library Quantification Kit for Illumina platforms was used to quantify the pooled libraries by qPCR. Sequencing of the pooled libraries was done on an Illumina NextSeq 500, with clustering at roughly 0.6-1.2 pM. As for how the authors treated the data: TCR data were analyzed with immunoSEQ ANALYZER and the R LymphoSeq package. A rearrangement efficiency score was calculated as productive divided by the sum of productive and non-productive CDR3 sequences. Clonality was measured with the Gini coefficient and diversity with the Renyi index at alpha=1, and both measures were compared pairwise between timepoints within each patient. Clonal relatedness, based on an edit distance of 3, and repertoire similarity, based on the Bhattacharyya coefficient, were both computed in LymphoSeq. To classify response, a linear discriminant analysis based on week-3 changes in clonality and diversity was built using the R MASS and caret packages. TCRdb mirrors the immuneACCESS table, restricted to in-frame sequences. Some clones are absent from its copies; in checked studies, under half trace to an unresolved V gene, and the reason for the others is unknown. V and J calls and clone size come straight from that table; D and trimming were deduced from the DNA. This sample is represented by about 8,500 clones; about four fifths of them were singletons. The leading ten clones occupy roughly 1.2% of the sample.

In this chain, TRBV30 is recombined with TRBJ2-1; 8 middle bases align to TRBD2. The input for sequencing was blood, taken from a patient treated with checkpoint blockade. The TCR was taken from a human donor with melanoma. The CDR3 protein sequence reads: CAWTSGGAKINEQFF. The DNA sequence is as follows: TGTGCCTGGACCTCGGGGGGGGCAAAAATCAATGAGCAGTTCTTC.